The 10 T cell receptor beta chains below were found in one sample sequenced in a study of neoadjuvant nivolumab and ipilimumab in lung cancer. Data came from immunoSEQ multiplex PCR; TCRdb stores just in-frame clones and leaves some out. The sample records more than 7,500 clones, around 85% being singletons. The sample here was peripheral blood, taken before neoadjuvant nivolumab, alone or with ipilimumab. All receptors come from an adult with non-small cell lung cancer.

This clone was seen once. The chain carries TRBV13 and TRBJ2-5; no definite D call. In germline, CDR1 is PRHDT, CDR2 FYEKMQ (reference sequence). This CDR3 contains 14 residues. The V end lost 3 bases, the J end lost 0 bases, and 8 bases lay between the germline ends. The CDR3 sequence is CASSFGSNQETQYF. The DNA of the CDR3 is TGTGCCAGCAGCTTTGGTAGCAACCAAGAGACCCAGTACTTC.

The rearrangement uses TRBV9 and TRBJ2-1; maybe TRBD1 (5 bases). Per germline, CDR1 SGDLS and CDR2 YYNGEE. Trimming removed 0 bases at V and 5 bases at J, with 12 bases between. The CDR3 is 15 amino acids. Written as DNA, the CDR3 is TGTGCCAGCAGCGTAGGGGGCCGGTTGGACAATGAGCAGTTCTTC. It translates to CASSVGGRLDNEQFF.

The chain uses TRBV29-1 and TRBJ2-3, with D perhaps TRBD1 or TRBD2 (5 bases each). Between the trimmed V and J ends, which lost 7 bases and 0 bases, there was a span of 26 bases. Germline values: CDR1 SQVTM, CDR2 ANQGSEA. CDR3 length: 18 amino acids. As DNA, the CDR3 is TGCAGCGCCTACCAAGTGGACTGGAGACAGCCTAGCACAGATACGCAGTATTTT. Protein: CSAYQVDWRQPSTDTQYF.

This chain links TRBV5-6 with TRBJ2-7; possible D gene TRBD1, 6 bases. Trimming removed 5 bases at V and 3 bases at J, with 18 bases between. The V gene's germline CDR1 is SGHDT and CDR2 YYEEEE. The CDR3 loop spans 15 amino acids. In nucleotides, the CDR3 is TGTGCCAGCAGTTTCGGACAGTTACTGTTCTACGAGCAGTACTTC. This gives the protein CASSFGQLLFYEQYF. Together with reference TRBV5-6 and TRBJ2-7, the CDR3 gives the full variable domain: DAGVTQSPTHLIKTRGQQVTLRCSPKSGHDTVSWYQQALGQGPQFIFQYYEEEERQRGNFPDRFSGHQFPNYSSELNVNALLLGDSALYLCASSFGQLLFYEQYFGPGTRLTVT.

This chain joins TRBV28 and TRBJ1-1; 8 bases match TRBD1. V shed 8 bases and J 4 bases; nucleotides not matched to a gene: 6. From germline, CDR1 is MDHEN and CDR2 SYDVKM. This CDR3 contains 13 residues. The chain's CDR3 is CASHQGAVTEAFF. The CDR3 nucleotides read TGTGCCAGCCATCAGGGGGCTGTCACTGAAGCTTTCTTT. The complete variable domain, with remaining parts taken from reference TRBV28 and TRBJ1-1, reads DVKVTQSSRYLVKRTGEKVFLECVQDMDHENMFWYRQDPGLGLRLIYFSYDVKMKEKGDIPEGYSVSREKKERFSLILESASTNQTSMYLCASHQGAVTEAFFGQGTRLTVV.

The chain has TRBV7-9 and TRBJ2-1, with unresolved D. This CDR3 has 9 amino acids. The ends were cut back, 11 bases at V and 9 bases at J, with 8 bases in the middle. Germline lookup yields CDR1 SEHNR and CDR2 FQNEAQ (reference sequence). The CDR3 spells CAPAGEQFF. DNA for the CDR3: TGTGCCCCCGCTGGTGAGCAGTTCTTC.

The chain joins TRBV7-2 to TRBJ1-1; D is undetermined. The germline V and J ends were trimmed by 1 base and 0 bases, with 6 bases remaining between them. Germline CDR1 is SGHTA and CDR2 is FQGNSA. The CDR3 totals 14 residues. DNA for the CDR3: TGTGCCAGCAGCTTAGGTTCCGTGAACACTGAAGCTTTCTTT. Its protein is CASSLGSVNTEAFF.

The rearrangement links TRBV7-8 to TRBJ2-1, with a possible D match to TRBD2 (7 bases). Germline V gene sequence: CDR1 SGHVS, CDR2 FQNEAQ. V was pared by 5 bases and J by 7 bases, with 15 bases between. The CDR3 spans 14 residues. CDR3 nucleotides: TGTGCCAGCAGCCGCGAGGGGGGGCTGAATGAGCAGTTCTTC. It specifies CASSREGGLNEQFF. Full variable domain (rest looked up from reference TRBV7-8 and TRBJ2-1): GAGVSQSPRYKVAKRGQDVALRCDPISGHVSLFWYQQALGQGPEFLTYFQNEAQLDKSGLPSDRFFAERPEGSVSTLKIQRTQQEDSAVYLCASSREGGLNEQFFGPGTRLTVL.

The DNA for the CDR3 is TGTGCCAGCAGCTTGGGGGTGACAGGGGGCTTCTACGAGCAGTACTTC. Encoded protein: CASSLGVTGGFYEQYF. V gene TRBV5-4 combines with J gene TRBJ2-7; 10 nucleotides agree with TRBD1. Losses at the gene ends were 0 bases for V and 3 bases for J; bases not matched to a gene: 6. Germline V gives CDR1 SGHNT, CDR2 YYREEE (reference sequence). CDR3 length equals 16 residues.

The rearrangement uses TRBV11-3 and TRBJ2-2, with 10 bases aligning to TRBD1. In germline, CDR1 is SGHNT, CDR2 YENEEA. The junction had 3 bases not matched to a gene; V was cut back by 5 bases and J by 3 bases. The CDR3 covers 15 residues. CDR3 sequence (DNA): TGTGCCAGCAGCCCCGGACAGGGGGACACCGGGGAGCTGTTTTTT. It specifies CASSPGQGDTGELFF.